The subject of this entry is one T cell receptor (beta chain). TCRdb analysed the RT-PCR reads with MiXCR anew, one entry per CDR3 protein. Among approximately 500,000 distinct CDR3 sequences, roughly 23% were seen once, and the ten largest hold approximately 2.9%. The entry originates in a study of response to subunit inactivated influenza vaccine. CDR3 length: 15 amino acids. Germline V gene lookup returns CDR1 SGHRS and CDR2 YFSETQ. Trimming took off 4 bases at V and 4 bases at J, with 17 bases between the two ends. The data also belong to a second study, concerning T cells expressing NK-cell markers. From that paper: The cDNA for TCR beta came from 5'RACE template switching with UMIs. An anti-gamma-delta TCR antibody was added in several experiments. It restricted sorting to alpha-beta TCR-expressing T cells. As a fraction of CD8+ T cells, dominant NKG2C+ clonotypes reached about 1.0-8% in six donors. Topping the CD3+CD56-NKG2C+ fraction as well were these clonotypes, in a few donors.

The receptor was derived from a man aged 45-60 years who received an inactivated influenza vaccine. The sequences come from CD4+ T cells sorted from PBMCs, collected 11 to 12 days after vaccination. The chain joins TRBV5-1 to TRBJ2-5, with D possibly being TRBD2 (5 bases). The chain's CDR3 is CASSHMDSLRETQYF. The DNA of the CDR3 is TGCGCCAGCAGCCACATGGACTCCCTCCGAGAGACCCAGTACTTC.